The rows below give T cell receptor beta chains drawn from one sample of a study of blood T cells in healthy people across ages. TCRdb analysed the 5' RACE reads with MiXCR anew, one entry per CDR3 protein. The top ten hold 7% to 9% of the sample, which has about 1,500,000 distinct CDR3 sequences, about 30% seen once. Sequenced sample: blood. The receptors were gathered from a woman aged 25-40 years in good health. Both conserved end residues are part of each CDR3. D genes are given only for firm matches. Rows may omit the clone size; those that give it use once, few, many or a size class.

TRBJ2-1 | - | - | TRBV5-1 | TGCGCCAGTAGGGACCGGGGGAAACAGAATGAGCAGTTCTTC | CASRDRGKQNEQFF
TRBJ2-7 | many | TRBD1 | TRBV5-6 | TGTGCCAGCAGCATCGGACAGGACTACGAGCAGTACTTC | CASSIGQDYEQYF
TRBJ2-7 | few | TRBD1 | TRBV5-1 | TGCGCCAGCAGCGTGGGACAGGGGTCGCTGGAGTCTCGAGGGCAGTACTTC | CASSVGQGSLESRGQYF
TRBJ2-7 | many | TRBD1 | TRBV6-5 | TGTGCTAGCAACATCGGACAGGGCACCTACGAGCAGTACTTC | CASNIGQGTYEQYF
TRBJ1-2 | many | - | TRBV7-2 | TGTGCCAGCACTCGGGGGGTCTATGGCTACACCTTC | CASTRGVYGYTF
TRBJ2-1 | few | - | TRBV12-3/TRBV12-4 | TGTGCCAGCAGTTTAGAGCAGGGGGGCTGGTATGAGCAGTTCTTC | CASSLEQGGWYEQFF
TRBJ1-1 | few | - | TRBV6-2/TRBV6-3 | TGTGCCAGCTCGGCCGGGACTGGGCAACGGGGGAACACTGAAGCTTTCTTT | CASSAGTGQRGNTEAFF
TRBJ2-3 | few | TRBD2 | TRBV7-6 | TGTGCCAGCAGCTTAGCCCCCGGGACTAGCGGAACCACAGATACGCAGTATTTT | CASSLAPGTSGTTDTQYF
TRBJ2-3 | - | - | TRBV7-2 | TGTGCCAGCAGCTTAGAGCCGAGGAGGGACACAGATACGCAGTATTTT | CASSLEPRRDTDTQYF
TRBJ2-6 | - | - | TRBV15 | TGTGCCACCAGCAGAGATCTGGAGCGGTCTGCTGGGGCCAACGTCCTGACTTTC | CATSRDLERSAGANVLTF
TRBJ1-2 | - | - | TRBV12-3/TRBV12-4 | TGTGCCAGCCGGACATTTGGCTATGGCTACACCTTC | CASRTFGYGYTF
TRBJ2-1 | - | - | TRBV20-1 | TGCAGTGCCAGCAGCTTGGGCGGATCCTACAATGAGCAGTTCTTC | CSASSLGGSYNEQFF
TRBJ1-2 | many | - | TRBV7-2 | TGTGCCAGCAGCTTAGCGAACCGGGGAGCGTATGGCTACACCTTC | CASSLANRGAYGYTF
TRBJ1-2 | few | - | TRBV13 | TGTGCCAGCAGCTTACGGACCAATGGCTACACCTTC | CASSLRTNGYTF
TRBJ1-6 | few | - | TRBV27 | TGTGCCAGCAGTTTACGAGGGGTTAGCTCCTATAATTCACCCCTCCACTTT | CASSLRGVSSYNSPLHF
TRBJ1-2 | - | TRBD1 | TRBV2 | TGTGCCAGCAGTGATTGGACAGGGTTGGGCTACACCTTC | CASSDWTGLGYTF
TRBJ2-5 | few | - | TRBV2 | TGTGCCAGCAGTGAAGTCTGGGAGACCCAGTACTTC | CASSEVWETQYF
TRBJ2-7 | few | - | TRBV7-6 | TGTGCCAGCAGCTTAGGGACGAGGGGCCTCTACGAGCAGTACTTC | CASSLGTRGLYEQYF
TRBJ2-3 | few | - | TRBV12-3/TRBV12-4 | TGTGCCAGCAGTTCAGGAACTAGCATGTCAGATACGCAGTATTTT | CASSSGTSMSDTQYF
TRBJ1-2 | - | - | TRBV6-6 | TGTGCCAGCAGGGAGGAGACCGTCTATGGCTGCACCTTC | CASREETVYGCTF
TRBJ2-1 | - | - | TRBV20-1 | TGCAGTGACCTGGCACGGGCGGATGAGCAGTTCTTC | CSDLARADEQFF
TRBJ1-1 | - | - | TRBV12-3/TRBV12-4 | TGTGCCAGCAGTTTGGGGTTTTTGGGCCAGACTGAAGCTTTCTTT | CASSLGFLGQTEAFF
TRBJ2-1 | few | - | TRBV20-1 | TGCAGTGCTAGTTCGACGGCCAGCCTCTCCTACAATGAGCAGTTCTTC | CSASSTASLSYNEQFF
TRBJ2-7 | few | TRBD2 | TRBV7-2 | TGTGCCAGCAGCCCGGGGGGGACTTCCGGGCTCGAGCAGTACTTC | CASSPGGTSGLEQYF
TRBJ2-7 | many | - | TRBV27 | TGTGCCAGCAACGAGCAGTACTTC | CASNEQYF
TRBJ2-1 | - | - | TRBV2 | TGTGCCAGCAGTGCTCGGCGGTTAACCTACAATGAGCAGTTCTTC | CASSARRLTYNEQFF
TRBJ2-3 | few | - | TRBV5-1 | TGCGCCAGCAGCTTCTCTCTAGGCCCCCCAGATACGCAGTATTTT | CASSFSLGPPDTQYF
TRBJ2-7 | - | - | TRBV9 | TGTGCCAGCAGCGGGGACGGCTCCCTTCCGCAGTACTTC | CASSGDGSLPQYF
TRBJ2-1 | few | TRBD2 | TRBV4-3 | TGCGCCAGCAGCCAAAAAGCGGGAGGGGGGTACAATGAGCAGTTCTTC | CASSQKAGGGYNEQFF
TRBJ2-2 | - | - | TRBV28 | TGTGCCAGCAGTCCCGTAGCGTCGAACACCGGGGAGCTGTTTTTT | CASSPVASNTGELFF
TRBJ2-3 | few | - | TRBV7-2 | TGTGCCAGCAGCTTAGCGGGAGGAGTCGCAGATACGCAGTATTTT | CASSLAGGVADTQYF
TRBJ2-4 | once | - | TRBV29-1 | TGCAGCGTTGAAGGACGTCATCTAGCCAAAAACATTCAGTACTTC | CSVEGRHLAKNIQYF
TRBJ2-7 | - | TRBD2 | TRBV20-1 | TGCAGTGCTAGAGATATTGAGCGGGGGGGCCTGGAGCAGTACTTC | CSARDIERGGLEQYF
TRBJ2-1 | - | - | TRBV7-9 | TGTGCCAGCAGCGAACAGGAAAATGAGCAGTTCTTC | CASSEQENEQFF
TRBJ2-3 | - | TRBD2 | TRBV20-1 | TGCAGTGCTCGTGGACTAGCGGGTGGGACAGATACGCAGTATTTT | CSARGLAGGTDTQYF
TRBJ2-1 | - | - | TRBV6-5 | TGTGCCAGCAGTTACTCGACAGTTTCCTACAGTGAGCAGTTCTTC | CASSYSTVSYSEQFF
TRBJ1-2 | few | - | TRBV12-3/TRBV12-4 | TGTGCCAGCATTGGGGGGGAGGCGAAGTATGGCTACACCTTC | CASIGGEAKYGYTF
TRBJ1-5 | - | TRBD1 | TRBV13 | TGTGCCAGCAGTCCCGGGACAGGGTTTCCCCAGCATTTT | CASSPGTGFPQHF
TRBJ1-2 | - | - | TRBV30 | TGTGCCTGGAGTGTACCGGGGGGGCAACGCTATGGCTACACCTTC | CAWSVPGGQRYGYTF
TRBJ2-3 | many | - | TRBV2 | TGTGCCAGCAGCGGGGGAGATACGCAGTATTTT | CASSGGDTQYF
TRBJ2-7 | few | TRBD2 | TRBV7-6 | TGTGCCAGCAGCGCCCGGTCGATGAGGGAGACTAGCGGGAAAACCTACGAGCAGTACTTC | CASSARSMRETSGKTYEQYF
TRBJ2-5 | many | - | TRBV7-2 | TGTGCCAGCAGCTTAACAGGGAGGGCAGAGACCCAGTACTTC | CASSLTGRAETQYF
TRBJ2-7 | - | TRBD1 | TRBV5-1 | TGCGCCAGCAGCTTGGGGTCGGGACAGCCCTACGAGCAGTACTTC | CASSLGSGQPYEQYF
TRBJ1-3 | - | - | TRBV4-1 | TGCGCCAGCAGCCAATTGTCAGGAAACACCATATATTTT | CASSQLSGNTIYF
TRBJ1-1 | - | - | TRBV6-1 | TGTGCCAGCAGTCCGGGACGTAGGAACACTGAAGCTTTCTTT | CASSPGRRNTEAFF